This T cell receptor beta chain is from a study of blood T cell repertoires in COVID-19. Background on the study: The study drew acute and convalescent COVID-19 samples from the United States, Italy and Spain. T cells, B-cell-depleted T cells, or PBMCs supplied cDNA or gDNA.

The CDR3 totals 13 residues. Losses at the gene ends were 2 bases for V and 3 bases for J; bases not matched to a gene: 1. Germline loops: CDR1 SGHDT, CDR2 YYEEEE. Per the original methods: How many nucleated cells were present was estimated from reference gene primer amplification. The protocol was immunoSEQ multiplex PCR, while the TCRdb copy is restricted to in-frame clones and leaves out a portion. V and J calls plus clone size are reproduced from that table; the DNA served to infer D and trimming. The data show some 250,000 clones, roughly 90% seen once. This receptor was obtained from a man in his sixties with acute or convalescent COVID-19. Input material: peripheral blood. The chain is built from TRBV5-6 and TRBJ2-5; 7 bases are shared with TRBD2. The CDR3 spells CASSFTSEETQYF. The CDR3 bases are TGTGCCAGCAGCTTTACTAGCGAAGAGACCCAGTACTTC.